These 21 T cell receptor beta chains were sequenced from one sample in a study of blood T cells in healthy people across ages. Together with a sample-barcoded 5' primer, a J-beta primer mix was included in a second PCR lasting roughly 6 to 12 cycles. A single record per CDR3 protein comes from TCRdb applying MiXCR to the 5' RACE reads. This table holds about 1.1 million distinct CDR3 sequences, more than 30% found once. The sequencing input was blood. These receptors were obtained from a man between 18 and 35 years old in good health.

This clonotype has a handful of counts. The rearrangement joins TRBV18 to TRBJ1-5; unclear D gene. V was cut by 5 bases and J by 10 bases, with 18 bases left in between. The germline gives CDR1 KGHSH, CDR2 LQKENI. CDR3 length equals 14 residues. In nucleotides, the CDR3 is TGTGCCAGCTCAGTGGGAGCCAACTCCGTCCCCCAGCATTTT. Its protein product is CASSVGANSVPQHF. The whole variable domain, remainder taken from reference TRBV18 and TRBJ1-5, is NAGVMQNPRHLVRRRGQEARLRCSPMKGHSHVYWYRQLPEEGLKFMVYLQKENIIDESGMPKERFSAEFPKEGPSILRIQQVVRGDSAAYFCASSVGANSVPQHFGDGTRLSIL.

The chain recombines TRBV28 with TRBJ1-6, with D maybe TRBD1 (6 bases). V was shortened by 2 bases and J by 3 bases, with 8 bases between the two germline ends. The CDR3 length is 15 residues. Germline lookup yields CDR1 MDHEN and CDR2 SYDVKM. The CDR3 reads CASSLLDSYNSPLHF. Here the CDR3 DNA reads TGTGCCAGCAGTTTACTGGACAGCTATAATTCACCCCTCCACTTT.

This chain connects TRBV20-1 to TRBJ2-1, with D unclear. CDR3 length: 12 amino acids. The germline V gene encodes CDR1 DFQATT and CDR2 SNEGSKA (reference sequence). V lost 0 bases and J lost 6, with 6 bases in between. In DNA, the CDR3 is TGCAGTGCTAGAGATCTGGGCAATGAGCAGTTCTTC. The encoded protein is CSARDLGNEQFF.

The chain joins TRBV20-1 to TRBJ1-1; D is undetermined. In germline, CDR1 is DFQATT, CDR2 SNEGSKA (reference sequence). The CDR3 loop spans 8 amino acids. DNA of the CDR3: TGCAGGATCCCTACAGCTTTCTTT. Protein sequence: CRIPTAFF.

The chain recombines TRBV4-2 with TRBJ2-3; TRBD2 might be the D (5 bases). There are 17 residues in the CDR3. V was clipped by 0 bases and J by 0 bases, with 13 bases between them. CDR1 and CDR2 (germline): LGHNA, YNFKEQ. This CDR3 is CASSQDTGVSSTDTQYF. For the CDR3, the DNA is TGTGCCAGCAGCCAAGATACCGGGGTATCTAGCACAGATACGCAGTATTTT.

This clonotype was seen only a few times. V gene TRBV6-1 combines with J gene TRBJ1-1; D is unresolved. Germline CDR1 reads MNHNS; CDR2 reads SASEGT. CDR3 length equals 15 residues. V lost 2 bases to trimming and J lost 1 base, with 11 bases between them. The CDR3 nucleotides read TGTGCCAGCAGTGAATTGGCGGCGGCGAACACTGAAGCTTTCTTT. It translates to CASSELAAANTEAFF.

This clonotype was counted only a few times. The V call is TRBV6-2 or TRBV6-3, the J call TRBJ1-2; D is perhaps TRBD1 (5 bases). V gave up 11 bases and J gave up 5 bases, with 15 bases separating them. Per germline, CDR1 MNHEY and CDR2 SVGEGT. There are 12 residues in the CDR3. The CDR3 loop reads CASTPGTYGYTF. The DNA for the CDR3 is TGTGCCTCTACCCCAGGGACGTATGGCTACACCTTC.

This chain links TRBV12-3 or TRBV12-4 with TRBJ1-2; D not certain. The CDR3 has 12 residues. Trimming took off 6 bases at V and 10 bases at J, with 15 bases between the two ends. The CDR3 is CASSPVYGPYTF. In DNA form, the CDR3 reads TGTGCCAGCAGCCCCGTCTACGGACCCTACACCTTC.

V and J are TRBV6-2 or TRBV6-3 and TRBJ1-1; D gene ambiguous. Germline CDR1 reads MNHEY; CDR2 reads SVGEGT. Trimming shortened V by 5 bases and J by 2 bases, and 6 bases separated the two germline ends. The CDR3 contains 12 residues. The CDR3 region is CASSRFNTEAFF. The CDR3 nucleotides read TGTGCCAGCAGTCGATTCAACACTGAAGCTTTCTTT.

The chain's CDR3 is CASSPWTSGPMAETQYF. Written as DNA, the CDR3 is TGTGCCAGCAGCCCATGGACTAGCGGGCCCATGGCAGAGACCCAGTACTTC. The rearrangement links TRBV3-1 to TRBJ2-5; 11 bases are shared with TRBD2. Looked up from germline, CDR1 is LGHDT and CDR2 is YNNKEL (reference sequence). The trim removed 4 bases at V and 4 bases at J, leaving 11 bases unmatched. This CDR3 is 17 amino acids long.

This clonotype was seen more than once but under ten times. The V gene is TRBV20-1, the J gene TRBJ1-2; maybe TRBD1 (5 bases). This CDR3 has 14 amino acids. V was cut by 0 bases and J by 7 bases, with 15 bases left in between. Germline CDR1 and CDR2: DFQATT and SNEGSKA (reference sequence). This CDR3 reads CSARDGAYVGGYTF. The CDR3 DNA reads TGCAGTGCTAGAGATGGGGCATATGTGGGTGGCTACACCTTC.

This chain joins TRBV6-5 and TRBJ1-2, with D possibly being TRBD1 (5 bases). The CDR3 totals 16 residues. Per germline, CDR1 MNHEY and CDR2 SVGAGI. Trimming left V 6 bases short and J 0 bases short, with 17 bases between. CDR3 coding DNA: TGTGCCAGCAGCAAACACCGCGGGACTCCTAACTATGGCTACACCTTC. Its translation: CASSKHRGTPNYGYTF.

V and J are TRBV4-1 and TRBJ1-6, with D possibly matching TRBD1 (5 bases). The CDR3 is 16 amino acids. Per the germline V gene, CDR1 is MGHRA and CDR2 is YSYEKL. Trimming pared 4 bases from V and 8 bases from J, leaving 18 bases between. In DNA, the CDR3 is TGCGCCAGCAGCCTAGGGACTGGGATGGGTGATTCACCCCTCCACTTT. Protein product: CASSLGTGMGDSPLHF.

This clonotype was seen more than once but under ten times. The chain is built from TRBV20-1 and TRBJ2-1, with 9 bases fitting TRBD1. V was clipped by 6 bases and J by 15 bases; unmatched bases: 15. This CDR3 contains 13 residues. Germline-derived CDR1 and CDR2 are DFQATT and SNEGSKA (reference sequence). CDR3 sequence (DNA): TGCAGTGCCTCGGACAGGGGAGCCTGGAAACCGTTCTTC. Amino acids: CSASDRGAWKPFF.

The V and J genes are TRBV7-9 and TRBJ2-1; the match to TRBD2 covers 15 bases. The end of the DNA aligns better with TRBJ2-7, so the J call may be wrong. CDR3 length equals 19 residues. The V gene's germline CDR1 is SEHNR and CDR2 FQNEAQ (reference sequence). Here the CDR3 reads CASSPRTSGGALHYNEQYF. The CDR3 nucleotides are TGTGCCAGCAGCCCACGGACTAGCGGGGGGGCCCTACATTACAATGAGCAGTACTTC.

Points on this clonotype: It may be a read error: a sequence one base away is much more abundant. The chain has TRBV29-1 and TRBJ2-3, with a tentative D call TRBD2 (5 bases). The CDR3 spans 11 residues. Looked up from germline, CDR1 is SQVTM and CDR2 is ANQGSEA. Trimming took off 7 bases at V and 8 bases at J, with 13 bases between the two ends. The CDR3 loop reads CSAGNSGTQYF. In DNA form, the CDR3 reads TGCAGCGCGGGGAATTCAGGTACGCAGTATTTT.

In its sample, this clonotype was seen once. The chain uses TRBV7-2 and TRBJ2-7; a weak D match, TRBD2 (6 bases). Looked up from germline, CDR1 is SGHTA and CDR2 is FQGNSA. The V and J ends lost 0 bases and 4 bases respectively, with 13 bases between them. The length of the CDR3 is 15 residues. The CDR3 is CASSLAIWGEYEQYF. CDR3 DNA: TGTGCCAGCAGCTTAGCTATCTGGGGGGAATACGAGCAGTACTTC.

This clonotype showed up many times. At one of its ends the junction is not consistent with the germline gene, which may arise from a read error. The chain uses TRBV7-9 and TRBJ1-5, with D possibly matching TRBD1 (5 bases). The germline CDR1 and CDR2 sequences are SEHNR and FQNEAQ (reference sequence). The CDR3 runs 13 residues. CDR3 nucleotides: TGTGCCAGCAGTTTAGCGGGGGACCAGCCCCAGCATTTT. Amino acid sequence: CASSLAGDQPQHF.

The chain couples TRBV5-5 to TRBJ2-1; 14 bases are a match to TRBD2. The CDR3 runs 16 residues. The J segment lost 9 bases and the V segment lost 0 bases, leaving 5 bases of the junction unmatched. CDR1 SGHKS and CDR2 YYEKEE come from the germline V gene (reference sequence). For the CDR3, the DNA is TGTGCCAGCAGCTTGGCGGGACTAGCGGGGGTCAGTGAGCAGTTCTTC. Protein product: CASSLAGLAGVSEQFF.

CDR3: CSARDRMATPAFDTQYF. The DNA of the CDR3 is TGCAGTGCTAGAGATCGAATGGCGACCCCCGCCTTCGATACGCAGTATTTT. The chain carries TRBV20-1 and TRBJ2-3, with D unclear. Trimming removed 0 bases at V and 6 bases at J, with 22 bases between. The CDR3 loop spans 17 amino acids. The germline CDR1 and CDR2 sequences are DFQATT and SNEGSKA (reference sequence).

V usage is TRBV6-6 and J usage is TRBJ1-2; 7 bases align to TRBD1. Germline CDR1 and CDR2: MNHNY and SVGAGI (reference sequence). The CDR3 runs 14 residues. J lost 5 bases, V lost 5 bases, and 8 bases had no gene match. CDR3 sequence reads: CASSQSDRVYGYTF. The CDR3 region has the DNA TGTGCCAGCAGTCAAAGTGACAGGGTGTATGGCTACACCTTC.